The rows below give T cell receptor beta chains drawn from one sample of a study of cytomegalovirus exposure and HLA in healthy donors. Assay used: immunoSEQ multiplex PCR; TCRdb lists only in-frame clones, some missing. The table has tens of thousands of clones, 85% to 95% seen once. Sequenced sample: PBMCs. The source is a man aged 18 to 29 in good health and CMV-seropositive. Both conserved end residues are part of each CDR3. D genes are given only for firm matches. Clone size is not always given. Where it is, it says once, few, many or a class for expanded clones.

V gene	D gene	clone size	J gene	CDR3 DNA	CDR3 protein
TRBV19	TRBD2	.	TRBJ2-1	TGTGCCAGTAGTTGGGGACTAGCGGGAGTGGGGAACAATGAGCAGTTCTTC	CASSWGLAGVGNNEQFF
TRBV27	.	.	TRBJ2-1	TGTGCCAGCAGTACGACTGAATACAATGAGCAGTTCTTC	CASSTTEYNEQFF
TRBV5-4	TRBD1	.	TRBJ2-5	TGTGCCAGCAGCCCCGGACAGGGGGTTACTAGCGGAAAAGAGACCCAGTACTTC	CASSPGQGVTSGKETQYF
TRBV28	.	.	TRBJ2-5	TGTGCCAGCAGAACACAGGGGGGGGAGACCCAGTACTTC	CASRTQGGETQYF
TRBV7-9	TRBD2	.	TRBJ2-3	TGTGCCAGCAGCCTCCTCGGGAGGGCCGGCACAGATACGCAGTATTTT	CASSLLGRAGTDTQYF
TRBV6-1	TRBD2	.	TRBJ2-7	TGTGCCAGCAGTGAACAGCGGGAAGGGCGGCAGTACTTC	CASSEQREGRQYF
TRBV30	.	once	TRBJ2-5	TGTGCCTGGACCCTAAGGGGTTCCTGGGAGACCCAGTACTTC	CAWTLRGSWETQYF
TRBV4-1	TRBD2	.	TRBJ2-5	TGCGCCAGCAGCCGTTATTCTAGCGGGAGGGCCCAGGAGACCCAGTACTTC	CASSRYSSGRAQETQYF
TRBV7-3	.	.	TRBJ2-1	TGTGCCAGCAGCTTCGGTCCGGGAGTTTACAATGAGCAGTTCTTC	CASSFGPGVYNEQFF
TRBV15	TRBD2	.	TRBJ2-7	TGTGCCACCAGCAGGGAGACTAGCGGGGCCTACGAGCAGTACTTC	CATSRETSGAYEQYF
TRBV11-2	.	.	TRBJ1-2	TGTGCCAGCAGAATTATAGGTACGGCAGGGAATGGCTACACCTTC	CASRIIGTAGNGYTF